The table lists the clone carrying this T cell receptor (beta chain) with many counts. Its antigen is as yet unknown. The record originates from a study of read filtering for tumor transcriptome and immune sequencing. As for the study in general: Mean patient age was about 66 years, range 47 to 80; roughly 18 male, 12 to 15 female. Transcriptome libraries were built from DNase-treated RNA.

This library used approximately 0.4 ug RNA and molecular barcoded adaptors spanning alpha/delta and beta/gamma chains. MiXCR, applied by TCRdb to the reads, yields one record per CDR3 protein. The data hold about 40,000 distinct CDR3 sequences, with around 11% observed a single time. Study-wide points: RNA-seq captured clonotypes less deeply and reliably than IR-seq.

The TCR sequence derives from a donor at least 40 years old with multiple myeloma. The sample taken for sequencing was a population of CD138-negative cells sorted from bone marrow.

CDR3 sequence reads: CASSHGQLNYGYTF. CDR3 coding DNA: TGTGCCAGCAGCCATGGACAGTTAAACTATGGCTACACCTTC. The chain links TRBV7-9 to TRBJ1-2, with D possibly matching TRBD1 (6 bases). The CDR3 spans 14 residues. V was cut by 5 bases and J by 2 bases, with 12 bases left in between. Germline CDR1 is SEHNR and CDR2 is FQNEAQ (reference sequence). The full variable domain, rest sourced from reference TRBV7-9 and TRBJ1-2, is DTGVSQNPRHKITKRGQNVTFRCDPISEHNRLYWYRQTLGQGPEFLTYFQNEAQLEKSRLLSDRFSAERPKGSFSTLEIQRTEQGDSAMYLCASSHGQLNYGYTFGSGTRLTVV.